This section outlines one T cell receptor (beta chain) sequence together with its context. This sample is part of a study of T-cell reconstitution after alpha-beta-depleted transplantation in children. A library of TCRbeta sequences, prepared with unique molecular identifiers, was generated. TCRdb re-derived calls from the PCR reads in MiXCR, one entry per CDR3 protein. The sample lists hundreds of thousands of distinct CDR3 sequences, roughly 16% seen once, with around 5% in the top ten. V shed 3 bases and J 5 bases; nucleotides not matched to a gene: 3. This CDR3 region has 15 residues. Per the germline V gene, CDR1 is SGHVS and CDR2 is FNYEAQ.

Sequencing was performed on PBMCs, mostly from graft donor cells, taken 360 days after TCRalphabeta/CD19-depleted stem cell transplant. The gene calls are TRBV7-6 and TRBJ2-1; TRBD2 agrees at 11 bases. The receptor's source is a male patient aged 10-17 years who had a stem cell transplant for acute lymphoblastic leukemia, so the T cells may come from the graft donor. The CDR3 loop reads CASSFLTSGNNEQFF. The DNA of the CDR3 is TGTGCCAGCAGCTTTTTGACTAGCGGGAACAATGAGCAGTTCTTC. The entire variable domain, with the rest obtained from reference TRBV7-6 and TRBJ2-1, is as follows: GAGVSQSPRYKVTKRGQDVALRCDPISGHVSLYWYRQALGQGPEFLTYFNYEAQQDKSGLPNDRFSAERPEGSISTLTIQRTEQRDSAMYRCASSFLTSGNNEQFFGPGTRLTVL.